This TCR beta chain was sequenced in a study of blood T cell repertoires in COVID-19. Germline CDR1 reads KGHSH; CDR2 reads LQKENI. Trimming stripped 0 bases from V and 2 bases from J, with 8 bases between. The CDR3 is made up of 14 amino acids. TCRdb keeps only in-frame clones here, not all; method: immunoSEQ multiplex PCR. This repertoire shows under 300,000 clones, 70% to 90% found once; its top ten account for under 2.5%. This sequence joins TRBV18 and TRBJ2-7, with D hard to call. The origin of this receptor is a woman between 45 and 65 years old who had recovered from COVID-19. The sequencing input was PBMCs or T cells enriched from blood (not recorded which). DNA for the CDR3: TGTGCCAGCTCACCACCGTTTAGCCCCTACGAGCAGTACTTC. Translated: CASSPPFSPYEQYF.